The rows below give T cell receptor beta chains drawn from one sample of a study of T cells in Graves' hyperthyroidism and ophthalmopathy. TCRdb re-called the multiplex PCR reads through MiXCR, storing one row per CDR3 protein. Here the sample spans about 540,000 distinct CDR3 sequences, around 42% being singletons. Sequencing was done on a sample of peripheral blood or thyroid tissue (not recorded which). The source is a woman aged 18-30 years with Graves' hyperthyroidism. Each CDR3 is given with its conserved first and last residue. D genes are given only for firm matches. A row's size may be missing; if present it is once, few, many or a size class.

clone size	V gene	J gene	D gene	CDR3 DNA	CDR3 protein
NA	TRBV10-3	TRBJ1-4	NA	TGTGCCATCAGTTACCCCCCGGACGTGCCAACTAATGAAAAACTGTTTTTT	CAISYPPDVPTNEKLFF
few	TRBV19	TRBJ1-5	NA	TGTGCCAGTAGTATCTTGGGCTTCGATCAGCCCCAGCATTTT	CASSILGFDQPQHF
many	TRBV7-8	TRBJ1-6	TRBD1	TGTGCCAGCAGCACAACCGGGACAGACTATAATTCACCCCTCCACTTT	CASSTTGTDYNSPLHF
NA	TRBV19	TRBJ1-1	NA	TGTGCCAGTATAGGCAGCTACCACTTTAACACTGAAGCTTTCTTT	CASIGSYHFNTEAFF
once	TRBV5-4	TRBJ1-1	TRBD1	TGTGCCAGCAGCACACAGGGGGAGGGGTTACCTTTCTTT	CASSTQGEGLPFF
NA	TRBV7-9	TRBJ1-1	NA	TGTGCCAGCAGGCAGGGCCCCAGCACTGAAGCTTTCTTT	CASRQGPSTEAFF
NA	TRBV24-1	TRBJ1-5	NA	TGTGCCAGCAGTGACCCGGATTTGAGCCAGCCCCAGCATTTT	CASSDPDLSQPQHF
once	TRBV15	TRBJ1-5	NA	TGTGCCACCAGCAGAGATCAAGGGCCTGATCAGCCCCAGCATTTT	CATSRDQGPDQPQHF
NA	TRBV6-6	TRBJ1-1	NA	TGTGCCAGCAGCCAGCCGGGACTGGCGAACACTGAAGCTTTCTTT	CASSQPGLANTEAFF
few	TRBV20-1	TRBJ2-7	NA	TGCAGTGCTCGAACTTTACGGATTTCCGAGCAGTACTTC	CSARTLRISEQYF
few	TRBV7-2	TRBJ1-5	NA	TGTGCCAGCAGCGTGACACGTTTGGGGGGCAATCAGCCCCAGCATTTT	CASSVTRLGGNQPQHF
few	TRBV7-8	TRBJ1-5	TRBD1	TGTGCCAGCAGCCTCCAGGGGGATAGCAATCAGCCCCAGCATTTT	CASSLQGDSNQPQHF
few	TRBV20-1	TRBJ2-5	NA	TGCAGTGCCACCCCCCCAGAGACCCAGTACTTC	CSATPPETQYF
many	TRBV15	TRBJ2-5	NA	TGTGCCACCTCGCGGGGAAGGGAGACCCAGTACTTC	CATSRGRETQYF
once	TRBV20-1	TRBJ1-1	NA	TGCAGTGCCCCATCGGACCTGCGGGGGACGAACACTGAAGCTTTCTTT	CSAPSDLRGTNTEAFF
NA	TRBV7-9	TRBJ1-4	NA	TGTGCCAGCAGCTTGCTGGACAACGAAAAACTGTTTTTT	CASSLLDNEKLFF
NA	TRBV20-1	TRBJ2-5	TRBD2	TGCAGTGCTAGGCGACTAGCGGGAGATTGGGGGCAAGAGACCCAGTACTTC	CSARRLAGDWGQETQYF
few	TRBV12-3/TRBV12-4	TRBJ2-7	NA	TGTGCCAGTCCGAATTTCACCTACGAGCAGTACTTC	CASPNFTYEQYF
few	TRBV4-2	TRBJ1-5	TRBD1	TGTGCCAGCAGCCCTAACACAGGGGCAAATCAGCCCCAGCATTTT	CASSPNTGANQPQHF
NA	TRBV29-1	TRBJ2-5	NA	TGCAGCGTTCTATGGACAGTACAAGAGACCCAGTACTTC	CSVLWTVQETQYF
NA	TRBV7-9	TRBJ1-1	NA	TGTGCCAGCAGCGGACGGACAAGCTTCACTGAAGCTTTCTTT	CASSGRTSFTEAFF